This T cell receptor (beta chain) was identified in a study of T cells expressing NK-cell markers. The overall study: Seven of eight sequenced donors tested HCMV-seropositive; one tested seronegative.

TCRdb reworked the 5' RACE reads into one entry per CDR3 protein, no DNA. This sample's table reports 550,000 to 600,000 distinct CDR3 sequences. Per germline, CDR1 DFQATT and CDR2 SNEGSKA (reference sequence). CDR3 length: 13 residues. This chain joins TRBV20-1 and TRBJ2-4; TCRdb's D gene call, TRBD1, goes unchecked for lack of DNA. The sequenced sample consisted of blood T cells: a sorted CD56 or NKG2C T cell subset, CD4+ or CD8+ T cells, or bulk PBMC T cells (not recorded which). This clonotype was obtained from a man between 18 and 29 years old in good health. CDR3 residues: CSATTGWENIQYF.